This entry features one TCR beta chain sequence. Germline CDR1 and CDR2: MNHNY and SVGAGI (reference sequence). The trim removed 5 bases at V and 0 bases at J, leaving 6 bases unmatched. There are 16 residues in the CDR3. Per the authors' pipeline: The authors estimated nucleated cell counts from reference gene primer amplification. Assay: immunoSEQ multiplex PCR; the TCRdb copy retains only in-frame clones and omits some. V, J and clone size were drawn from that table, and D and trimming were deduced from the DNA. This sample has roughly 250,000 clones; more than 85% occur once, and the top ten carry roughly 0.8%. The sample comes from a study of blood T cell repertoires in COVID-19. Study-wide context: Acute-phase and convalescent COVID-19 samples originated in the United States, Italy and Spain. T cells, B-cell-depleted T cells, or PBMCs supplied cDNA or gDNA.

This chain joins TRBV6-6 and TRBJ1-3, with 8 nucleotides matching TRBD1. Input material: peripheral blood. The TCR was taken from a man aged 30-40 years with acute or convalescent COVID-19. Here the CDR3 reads CASSPTGQGSGNTIYF. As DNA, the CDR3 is TGTGCCAGCAGTCCTACCGGACAGGGCTCTGGAAACACCATATATTTT.